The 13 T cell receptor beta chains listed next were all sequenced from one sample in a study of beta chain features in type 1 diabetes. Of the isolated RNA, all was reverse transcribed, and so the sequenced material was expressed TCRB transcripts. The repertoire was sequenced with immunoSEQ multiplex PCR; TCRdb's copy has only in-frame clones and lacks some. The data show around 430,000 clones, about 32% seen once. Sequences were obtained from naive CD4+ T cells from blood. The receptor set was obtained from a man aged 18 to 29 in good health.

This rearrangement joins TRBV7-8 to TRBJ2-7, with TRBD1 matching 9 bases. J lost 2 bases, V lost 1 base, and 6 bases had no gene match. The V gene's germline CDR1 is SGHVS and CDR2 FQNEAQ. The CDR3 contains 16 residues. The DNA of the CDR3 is TGTGCCAGCAGCTTAGTTACCGGACAGGGGCCCTACGAGCAGTACTTC. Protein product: CASSLVTGQGPYEQYF.

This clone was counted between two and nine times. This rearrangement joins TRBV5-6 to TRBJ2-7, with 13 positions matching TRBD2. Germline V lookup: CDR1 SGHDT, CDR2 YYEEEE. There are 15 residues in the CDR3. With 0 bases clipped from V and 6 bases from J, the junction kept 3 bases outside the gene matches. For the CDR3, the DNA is TGTGCCAGCAGCTTGGTTGGGACTAGCGGGATCGAGCAGTACTTC. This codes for CASSLVGTSGIEQYF.

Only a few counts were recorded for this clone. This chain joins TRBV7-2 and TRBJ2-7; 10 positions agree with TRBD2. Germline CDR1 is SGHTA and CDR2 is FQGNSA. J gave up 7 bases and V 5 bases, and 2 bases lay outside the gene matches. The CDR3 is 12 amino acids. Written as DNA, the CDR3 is TGTGCCAGCAGCGCACTAGCGGGGGAGCAGTACTTC. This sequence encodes CASSALAGEQYF.

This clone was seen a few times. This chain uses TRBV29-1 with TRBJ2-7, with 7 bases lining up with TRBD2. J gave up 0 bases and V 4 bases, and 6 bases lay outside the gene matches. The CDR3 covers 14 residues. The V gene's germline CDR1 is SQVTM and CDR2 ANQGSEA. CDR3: CSVASGVFSYEQYF. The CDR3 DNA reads TGCAGCGTTGCCAGCGGGGTTTTCTCCTACGAGCAGTACTTC.

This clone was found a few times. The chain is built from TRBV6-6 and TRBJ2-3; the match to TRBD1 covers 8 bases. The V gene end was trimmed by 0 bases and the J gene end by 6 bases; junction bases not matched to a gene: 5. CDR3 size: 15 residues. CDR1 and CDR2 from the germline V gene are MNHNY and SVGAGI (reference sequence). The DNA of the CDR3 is TGTGCCAGCAGTTACTCCAGGGGGCGAGGCGATACGCAGTATTTT. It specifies CASSYSRGRGDTQYF.

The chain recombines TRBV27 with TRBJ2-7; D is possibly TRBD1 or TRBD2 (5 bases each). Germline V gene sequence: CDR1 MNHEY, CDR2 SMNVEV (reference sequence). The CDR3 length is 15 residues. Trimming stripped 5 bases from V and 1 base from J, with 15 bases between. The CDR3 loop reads CASSGSGSRSYEQYF. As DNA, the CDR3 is TGTGCCAGCAGTGGGTCAGGGAGTCGGTCCTACGAGCAGTACTTC.

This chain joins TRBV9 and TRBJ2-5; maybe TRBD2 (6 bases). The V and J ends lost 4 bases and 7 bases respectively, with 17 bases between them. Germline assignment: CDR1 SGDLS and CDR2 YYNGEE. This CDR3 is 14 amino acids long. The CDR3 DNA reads TGTGCCAGCAGCCCCCGACTAGGGGACGCGACCCAGTACTTC. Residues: CASSPRLGDATQYF.

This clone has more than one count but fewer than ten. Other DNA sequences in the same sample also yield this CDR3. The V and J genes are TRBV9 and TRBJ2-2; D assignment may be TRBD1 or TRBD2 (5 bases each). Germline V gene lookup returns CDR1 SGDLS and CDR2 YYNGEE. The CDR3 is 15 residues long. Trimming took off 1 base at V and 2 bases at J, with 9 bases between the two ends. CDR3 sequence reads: CASSVRRTNTGELFF. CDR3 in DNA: TGTGCCAGCAGCGTACGGAGGACAAACACCGGGGAGCTGTTTTTT.

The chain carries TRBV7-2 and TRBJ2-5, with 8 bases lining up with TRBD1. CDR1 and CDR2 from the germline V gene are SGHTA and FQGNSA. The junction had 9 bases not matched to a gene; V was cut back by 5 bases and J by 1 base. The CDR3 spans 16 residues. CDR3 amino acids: CASSLSGTGIQETQYF. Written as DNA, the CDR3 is TGTGCCAGCAGCCTTTCCGGGACAGGTATCCAAGAGACCCAGTACTTC.

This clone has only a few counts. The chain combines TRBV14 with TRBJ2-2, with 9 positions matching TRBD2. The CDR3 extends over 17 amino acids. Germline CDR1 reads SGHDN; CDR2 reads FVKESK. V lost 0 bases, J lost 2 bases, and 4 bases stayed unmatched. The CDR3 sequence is CASSQDRLAENTGELFF. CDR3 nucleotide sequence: TGTGCCAGCAGCCAAGACAGACTAGCGGAAAACACCGGGGAGCTGTTTTTT.

The CDR3 sequence is CSVETPSYGYTF. CDR3 bases: TGCAGCGTTGAGACACCATCCTATGGCTACACCTTC. This rearrangement joins TRBV29-1 to TRBJ1-2, with D hard to call. Per germline, CDR1 SQVTM and CDR2 ANQGSEA. The CDR3 covers 12 residues. V lost 3 bases, J lost 4 bases, and 9 bases lay in between.

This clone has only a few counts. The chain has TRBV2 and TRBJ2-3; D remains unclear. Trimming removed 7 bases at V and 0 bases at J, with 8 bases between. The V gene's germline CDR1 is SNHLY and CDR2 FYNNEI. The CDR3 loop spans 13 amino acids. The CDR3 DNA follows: TGTGCCAGCAAGTCCTTGAGCACAGATACGCAGTATTTT. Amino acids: CASKSLSTDTQYF.

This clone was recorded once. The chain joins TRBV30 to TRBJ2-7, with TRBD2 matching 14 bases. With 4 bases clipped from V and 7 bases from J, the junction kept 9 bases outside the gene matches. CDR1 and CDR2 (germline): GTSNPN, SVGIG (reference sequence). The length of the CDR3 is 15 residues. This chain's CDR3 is CAWNRGLAGVDEQYF. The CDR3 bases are TGTGCCTGGAATCGGGGACTAGCGGGAGTGGATGAGCAGTACTTC. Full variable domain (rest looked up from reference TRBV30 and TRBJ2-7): SQTIHQWPATLVQPVGSPLSLECTVEGTSNPNLYWYRQAAGRGLQLLFYSVGIGQISSEVPQNLSASRPQDRQFILSSKKLLLSDSGFYLCAWNRGLAGVDEQYFGPGTRLTVT.